The TCR beta chain under discussion was sequenced for a study of CD8 T cells in ankylosing spondylitis. Findings and limits, study-wide: In synovial fluid and blood from reactive arthritis, some motif variants were previously reported. Seemingly characteristic of ankylosing spondylitis blood was a TCR beta motif consisting of about 8 highly homologous variants. Relatively rare in peripheral blood, disease-linked clones were also CD8+.

It was by quantitative 5'-RACE with molecular barcodes that TCR beta libraries were made. In TCRdb, the 5' RACE reads were re-called with MiXCR into one record per CDR3 protein. Among a few hundred thousand distinct CDR3 sequences listed, 20% were seen once. This clonotype came up a few times. Its specificity is unknown. Germline V CDR1 and CDR2: DFQATT, SNEGSKA (reference sequence). The CDR3 has 14 residues. V lost 3 bases to trimming and J lost 2 bases, with 14 bases between them. The origin of this receptor is a male donor with ankylosing spondylitis or in good health (not recorded which). This chain connects TRBV20-1 to TRBJ2-7, with D tentatively TRBD1 or TRBD2 (5 bases each). Sequenced sample: blood, either unsorted or a sorted T cell fraction (not recorded which). The CDR3 DNA follows: TGCAGTGCTAGTCCCGGGACGCTGGCCTACGAGCAGTACGTC. This gives the protein CSASPGTLAYEQYV.